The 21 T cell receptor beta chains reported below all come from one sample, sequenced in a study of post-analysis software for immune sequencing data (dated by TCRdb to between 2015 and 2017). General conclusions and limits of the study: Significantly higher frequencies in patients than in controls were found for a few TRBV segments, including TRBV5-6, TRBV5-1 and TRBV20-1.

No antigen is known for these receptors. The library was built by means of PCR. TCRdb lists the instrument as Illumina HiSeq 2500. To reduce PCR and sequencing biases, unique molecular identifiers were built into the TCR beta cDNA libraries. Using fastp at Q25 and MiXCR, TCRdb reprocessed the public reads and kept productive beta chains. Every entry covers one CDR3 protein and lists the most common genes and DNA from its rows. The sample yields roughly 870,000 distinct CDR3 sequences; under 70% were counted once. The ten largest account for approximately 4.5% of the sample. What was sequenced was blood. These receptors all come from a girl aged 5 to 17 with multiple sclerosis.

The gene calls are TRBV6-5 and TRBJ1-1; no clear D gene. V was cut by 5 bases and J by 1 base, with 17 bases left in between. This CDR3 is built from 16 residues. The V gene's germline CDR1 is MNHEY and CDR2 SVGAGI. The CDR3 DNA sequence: TGTGCCAGCAGTATGATTGTCGGGTGGAGGAACACTGAAGCTTTCTTT. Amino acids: CASSMIVGWRNTEAFF.

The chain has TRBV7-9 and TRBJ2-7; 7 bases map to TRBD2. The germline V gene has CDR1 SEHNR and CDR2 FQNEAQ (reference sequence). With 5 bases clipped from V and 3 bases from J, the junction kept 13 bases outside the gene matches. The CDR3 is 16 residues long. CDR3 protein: CASSPAGPLFGYEQYF. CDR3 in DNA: TGTGCCAGCAGCCCAGCGGGACCCCTGTTCGGCTACGAGCAGTACTTC.

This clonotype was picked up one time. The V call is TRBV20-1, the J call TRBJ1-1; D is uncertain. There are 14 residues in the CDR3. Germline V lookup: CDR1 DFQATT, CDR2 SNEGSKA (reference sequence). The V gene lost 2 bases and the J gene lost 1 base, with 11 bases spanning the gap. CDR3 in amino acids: CSARQAGGNTEAFF. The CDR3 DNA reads TGCAGTGCTAGACAGGCGGGAGGGAACACTGAAGCTTTCTTT.

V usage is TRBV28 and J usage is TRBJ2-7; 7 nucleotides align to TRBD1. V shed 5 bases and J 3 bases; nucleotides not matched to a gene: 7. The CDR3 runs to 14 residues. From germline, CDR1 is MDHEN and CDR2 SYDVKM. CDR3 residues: CASSPSGTVYEQYF. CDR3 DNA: TGTGCCAGCAGTCCGTCCGGGACAGTCTACGAGCAGTACTTC. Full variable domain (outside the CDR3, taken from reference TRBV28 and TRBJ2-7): DVKVTQSSRYLVKRTGEKVFLECVQDMDHENMFWYRQDPGLGLRLIYFSYDVKMKEKGDIPEGYSVSREKKERFSLILESASTNQTSMYLCASSPSGTVYEQYFGPGTRLTVT.

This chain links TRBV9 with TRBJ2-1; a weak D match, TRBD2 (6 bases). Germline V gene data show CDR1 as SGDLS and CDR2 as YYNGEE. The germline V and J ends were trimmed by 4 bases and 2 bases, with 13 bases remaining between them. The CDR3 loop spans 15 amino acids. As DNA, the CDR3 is TGTGCCAGCAGCCTCGACGGGACTCCCTACAATGAGCAGTTCTTC. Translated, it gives CASSLDGTPYNEQFF.

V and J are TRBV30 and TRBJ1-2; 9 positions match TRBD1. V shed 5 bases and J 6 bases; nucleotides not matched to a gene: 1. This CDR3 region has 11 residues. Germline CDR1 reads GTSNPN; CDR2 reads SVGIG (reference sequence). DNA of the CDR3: TGTGCCTGGTGGACAGGGGATGGCTACACCTTC. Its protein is CAWWTGDGYTF.

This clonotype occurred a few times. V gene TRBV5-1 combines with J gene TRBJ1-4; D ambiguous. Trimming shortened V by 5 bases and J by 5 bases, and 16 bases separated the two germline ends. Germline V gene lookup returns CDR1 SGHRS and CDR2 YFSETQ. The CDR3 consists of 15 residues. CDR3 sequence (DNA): TGCGCCAGCAGGGACGCGCAGCAAGCGAATGAAAAACTGTTTTTT. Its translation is CASRDAQQANEKLFF. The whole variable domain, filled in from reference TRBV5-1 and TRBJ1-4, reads KAGVTQTPRYLIKTRGQQVTLSCSPISGHRSVSWYQQTPGQGLQFLFEYFSETQRNKGNFPGRFSGRQFSNSRSEMNVSTLELGDSALYLCASRDAQQANEKLFFGSGTQLSVL.

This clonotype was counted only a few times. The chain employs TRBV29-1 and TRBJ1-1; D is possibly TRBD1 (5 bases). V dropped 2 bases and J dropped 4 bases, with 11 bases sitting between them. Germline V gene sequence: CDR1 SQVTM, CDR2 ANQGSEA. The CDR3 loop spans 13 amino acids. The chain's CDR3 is CSVEPGRATEAFF. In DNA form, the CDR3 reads TGCAGCGTTGAACCAGGCAGGGCCACTGAAGCTTTCTTT.

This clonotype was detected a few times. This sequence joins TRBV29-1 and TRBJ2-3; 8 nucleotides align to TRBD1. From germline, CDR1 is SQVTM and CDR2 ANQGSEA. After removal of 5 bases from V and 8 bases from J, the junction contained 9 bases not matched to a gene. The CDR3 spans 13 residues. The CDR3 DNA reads TGCAGCGTTCGAACGACAGGGGCAGGTACGCAGTATTTT. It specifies CSVRTTGAGTQYF.

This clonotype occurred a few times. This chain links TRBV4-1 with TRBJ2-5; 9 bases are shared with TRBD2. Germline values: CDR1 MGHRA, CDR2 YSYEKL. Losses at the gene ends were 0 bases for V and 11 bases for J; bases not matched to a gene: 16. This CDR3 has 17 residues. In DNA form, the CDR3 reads TGCGCCAGCAGCCAAGAGAATATGGGTCTAGCGGGACGTACGCAGTACTTC. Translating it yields CASSQENMGLAGRTQYF.

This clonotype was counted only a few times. The CDR3 nucleotides read TGCGCCAGCACCAGGGGCGGACTAGCGGGAGACTACAATGAGCAGTTCTTC. Residues: CASTRGGLAGDYNEQFF. The chain employs TRBV5-1 and TRBJ2-1; TRBD2 matches 13 bases. Unmatched junction bases numbered 9, after V lost 6 bases and J lost 3 bases. The CDR3 totals 17 residues. CDR1 SGHRS and CDR2 YFSETQ come from the germline V gene.

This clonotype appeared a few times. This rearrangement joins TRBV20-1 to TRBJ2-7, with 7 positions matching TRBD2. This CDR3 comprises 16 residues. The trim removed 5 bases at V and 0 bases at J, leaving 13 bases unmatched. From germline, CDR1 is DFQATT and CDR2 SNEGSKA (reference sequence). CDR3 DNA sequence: TGCAGTGCTGGGACCGAACTAGCGACCAGCTCCTACGAGCAGTACTTC. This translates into CSAGTELATSSYEQYF.

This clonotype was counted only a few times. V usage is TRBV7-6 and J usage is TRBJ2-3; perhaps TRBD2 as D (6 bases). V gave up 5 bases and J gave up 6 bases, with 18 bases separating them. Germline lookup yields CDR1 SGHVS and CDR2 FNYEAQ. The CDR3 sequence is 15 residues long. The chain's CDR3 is CASSQGAGPGDTQYF. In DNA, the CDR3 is TGTGCCAGCAGCCAAGGGGCGGGACCGGGCGATACGCAGTATTTT. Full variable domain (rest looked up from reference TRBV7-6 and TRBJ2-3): GAGVSQSPRYKVTKRGQDVALRCDPISGHVSLYWYRQALGQGPEFLTYFNYEAQQDKSGLPNDRFSAERPEGSISTLTIQRTEQRDSAMYRCASSQGAGPGDTQYFGPGTRLTVL.

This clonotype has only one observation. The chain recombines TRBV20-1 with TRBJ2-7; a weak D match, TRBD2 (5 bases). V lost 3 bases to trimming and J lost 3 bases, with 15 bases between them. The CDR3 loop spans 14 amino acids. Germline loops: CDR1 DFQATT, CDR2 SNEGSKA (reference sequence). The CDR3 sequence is CSASPQRGGYEQYF. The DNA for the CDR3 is TGCAGTGCTAGCCCCCAGCGCGGAGGCTACGAGCAGTACTTC.

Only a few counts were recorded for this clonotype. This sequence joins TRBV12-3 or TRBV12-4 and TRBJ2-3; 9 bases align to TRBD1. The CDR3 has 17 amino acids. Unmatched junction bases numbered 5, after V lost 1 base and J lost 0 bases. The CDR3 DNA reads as TGTGCCAGCAGTTTAGGTGTCGGGACAGGGAGCACAGATACGCAGTATTTT. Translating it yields CASSLGVGTGSTDTQYF.

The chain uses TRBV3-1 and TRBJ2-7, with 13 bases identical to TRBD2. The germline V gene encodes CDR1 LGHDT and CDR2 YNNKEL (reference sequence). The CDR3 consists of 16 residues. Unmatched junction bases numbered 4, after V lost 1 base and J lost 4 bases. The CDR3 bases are TGTGCCAGCAGCCAAGGGACTAGCGGGGGCAAATACGAGCAGTACTTC. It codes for CASSQGTSGGKYEQYF.

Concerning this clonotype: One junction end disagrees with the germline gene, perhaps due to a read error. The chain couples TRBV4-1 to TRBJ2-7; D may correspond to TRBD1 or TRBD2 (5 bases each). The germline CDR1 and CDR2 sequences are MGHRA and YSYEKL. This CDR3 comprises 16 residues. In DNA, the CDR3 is TGCGCCAGCACCCAAGGGGTCCGGGACCCCAAACGGGAGCAGTACTTC. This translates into CASTQGVRDPKREQYF.

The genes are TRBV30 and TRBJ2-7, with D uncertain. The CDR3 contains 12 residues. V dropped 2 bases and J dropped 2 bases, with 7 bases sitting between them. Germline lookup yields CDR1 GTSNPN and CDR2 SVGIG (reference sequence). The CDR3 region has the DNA TGTGCCTGGAGTCCAGGTACCTACGAGCAGTACTTC. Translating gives CAWSPGTYEQYF.

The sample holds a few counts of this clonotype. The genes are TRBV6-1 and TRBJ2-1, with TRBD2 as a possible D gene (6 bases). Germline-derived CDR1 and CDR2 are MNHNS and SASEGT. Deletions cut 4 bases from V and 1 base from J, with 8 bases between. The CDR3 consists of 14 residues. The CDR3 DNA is TGTGCCAGCAGTGCCGGGACTTCCTACAATGAGCAGTTCTTC. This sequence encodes CASSAGTSYNEQFF.

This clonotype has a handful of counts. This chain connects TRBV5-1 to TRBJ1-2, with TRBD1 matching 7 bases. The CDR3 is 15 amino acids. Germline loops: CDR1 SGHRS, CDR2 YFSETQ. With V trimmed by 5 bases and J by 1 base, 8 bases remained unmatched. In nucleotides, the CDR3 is TGCGCCAGCAGAGAAACCGGGACAGATAACTATGGCTACACCTTC. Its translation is CASRETGTDNYGYTF.

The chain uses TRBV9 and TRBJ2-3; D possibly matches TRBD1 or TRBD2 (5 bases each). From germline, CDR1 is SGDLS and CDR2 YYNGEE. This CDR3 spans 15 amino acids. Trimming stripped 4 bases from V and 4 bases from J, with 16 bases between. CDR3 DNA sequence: TGTGCCAGCAGCCCCCTAGGGGAGTATCCAGATACGCAGTATTTT. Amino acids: CASSPLGEYPDTQYF.